The sequence of this TCR beta chain was determined in a study of neurological immune-mediated disorders. CDR3 length: 18 residues. After removal of 2 bases from V and 0 bases from J, the junction contained 10 bases not matched to a gene. Germline V gene data show CDR1 as MGHRA and CDR2 as YSYEKL. The sample holds many counts of this clonotype. One entry per CDR3 protein results from TCRdb running MiXCR on the 5' RACE reads. Of 35,000 to 40,000 distinct CDR3 sequences listed, 11% are singletons. Time point denoted: technical triplicate 1. This sequence joins TRBV4-1 and TRBJ2-3, with 8 bases identical to TRBD2. Sequenced sample: PBMCs. The receptor was isolated from a man aged 60 to 69 with HTLV-1-associated myelopathy (HAM/TSP). CDR3 amino acids: CASSQTRAGDGSTDTQYF. For the CDR3, the DNA is TGCGCCAGCAGCCAAACGCGAGCGGGGGATGGTAGCACAGATACGCAGTATTTT.